These T cell receptor beta chains were read from a single sample in a study of siplizumab effects on memory and regulatory T cells. Assay used: immunoSEQ multiplex PCR; TCRdb lists only in-frame clones, some missing. The sample has about 98,000 clones, approximately 90% seen once. The sequencing input was CD4+ T cells sorted from blood. Receptor source: a human donor in good health. CDR3s include the opening cysteine and the closing phenylalanine or tryptophan. Clone size, where shown, is once, few, many, or a class for clones that have expanded.

V gene,J gene,clone size,CDR3 protein
TRBV29-1,TRBJ2-3,-,CSVGTSGILQYF
TRBV28,TRBJ2-7,few,CASSRGQASYEQYF
TRBV5-4,TRBJ2-5,-,CASSLMVAGQETQYF
TRBV27,TRBJ1-5,-,CASRESGDFSNQPQHF
TRBV4-1,TRBJ2-3,once,CASSQEQDTQYF
TRBV10-3,TRBJ1-2,-,CAISAMDTYGYTF
TRBV5-6,TRBJ1-2,-,CASRFSGTGSFRGYTF
TRBV2,TRBJ2-6,-,CASSVGANVLTF
TRBV28,TRBJ1-4,-,CASSLGPNEKLFF
TRBV18,TRBJ1-5,-,CASSPNRAPDSNQPQHF
TRBV18,TRBJ2-7,once,CASSHRDRSYEQYF
TRBV19,TRBJ1-5,few,CASSRGRPAEHF
TRBV6-5,TRBJ2-3,-,CASSYRPDHTDTQYF
TRBV19,-,-,CASSIRDRGSYEQYF
TRBV10-3,TRBJ1-3,-,CAISEGTGTGNTIYF
TRBV18,TRBJ1-2,-,CASSPSGTERIYGYTF
TRBV19,TRBJ1-4,-,CASSIGTGPEKLFF
TRBV25-1,TRBJ1-2,-,CASSELDGYTF
TRBV27,TRBJ2-3,once,CASSRPSPGADTQYF
TRBV18,TRBJ2-7,-,CASSSTGRHEQYF
TRBV9,TRBJ2-1,-,CASSALAPSGRLIHEQFF
TRBV5-1,TRBJ2-3,-,CASSRGLAALSTDTQYF
TRBV30,TRBJ1-6,-,CAWTGTGGKPLHF
TRBV9,TRBJ2-7,-,CASGAGTGTYEQYF
TRBV6-4,TRBJ1-5,-,CASETRDRGPRPQHF
TRBV5-4,TRBJ2-7,-,CASSLVVAGLAYEQYF
TRBV5-1,TRBJ1-3,-,CASSLGGAAPGNTIYF
TRBV6-1,TRBJ2-5,-,CASSEGETQYF
TRBV7-9,TRBJ2-4,-,CASSLVGAGGINIQYF
TRBV7-2,TRBJ2-5,-,CASTRQGTLQETQYF
TRBV10-3,TRBJ1-1,-,CAISAGQGGLGTEAFF
TRBV29-1,TRBJ2-3,-,CSVGRVVTSTDTQYF
TRBV19,TRBJ2-3,-,CASSILNTQYF
TRBV5-1,TRBJ2-5,-,CASSLVWTGSQETQYF
TRBV28,TRBJ2-3,-,CASSRTLAGVFGDTQYF
TRBV5-4,TRBJ2-1,-,CASSSGQHNEQFF
TRBV7-8,TRBJ2-7,-,CASSLGMTSGVSYEQYF
TRBV27,TRBJ1-6,-,CASSYQGSSYNSPLHF
TRBV4-1,TRBJ1-5,-,CASSQGNRVYQPQHF
TRBV5-1,TRBJ1-1,-,CASVQGGFKSGTEAFF
TRBV5-1,TRBJ1-5,-,CASSLGGGNSNQPQHF
TRBV5-1,TRBJ2-2,once,CASSVAGTSGDLTGELFF
TRBV9,TRBJ2-7,-,CASSVGVGRGEQYF
TRBV9,TRBJ2-1,once,CASSVRQNEQFF
TRBV5-6,TRBJ2-7,once,CASSLWLVDPYEQYF
TRBV6-1,TRBJ2-7,-,CASSPVYGGVYEQYF
TRBV11-2,TRBJ1-2,-,CASSLDRGATAYGYTF
TRBV5-1,TRBJ1-3,-,CASSRTGLPSGNTIYF
TRBV5-1,TRBJ2-5,-,CASSLGGRTSQETQYF
TRBV5-4,TRBJ2-7,-,CASSPTRGLAGGRDEQYF
TRBV5-1,TRBJ2-3,-,CASSLVSDTQYF
TRBV16,TRBJ2-1,-,CASSPGTSGYNEQFF
TRBV9,TRBJ2-7,-,CASSVDFMGIEQYF
TRBV6-5,TRBJ2-7,-,CASSYYGQTYEQYF